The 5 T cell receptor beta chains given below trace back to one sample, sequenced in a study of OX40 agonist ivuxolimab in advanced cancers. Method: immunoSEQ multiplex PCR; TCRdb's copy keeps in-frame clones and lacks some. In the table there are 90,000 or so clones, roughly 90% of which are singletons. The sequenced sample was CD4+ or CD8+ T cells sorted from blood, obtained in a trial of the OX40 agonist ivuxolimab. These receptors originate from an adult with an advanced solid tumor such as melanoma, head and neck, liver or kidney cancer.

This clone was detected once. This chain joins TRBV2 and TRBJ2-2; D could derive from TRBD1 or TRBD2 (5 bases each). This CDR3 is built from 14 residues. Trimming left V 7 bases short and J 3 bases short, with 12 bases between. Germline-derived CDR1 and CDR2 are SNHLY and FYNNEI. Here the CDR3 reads CASNRDVYTGELFF. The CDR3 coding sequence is TGTGCCAGCAACCGGGACGTCTACACCGGGGAGCTGTTTTTT.

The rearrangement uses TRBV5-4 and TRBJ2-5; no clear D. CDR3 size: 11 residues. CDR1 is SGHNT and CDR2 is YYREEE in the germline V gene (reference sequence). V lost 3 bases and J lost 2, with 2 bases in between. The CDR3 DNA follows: TGTGCCAGCAGCTCTCAAGAGACCCAGTACTTC. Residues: CASSSQETQYF. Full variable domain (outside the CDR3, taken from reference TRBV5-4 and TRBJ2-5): ETGVTQSPTHLIKTRGQQVTLRCSSQSGHNTVSWYQQALGQGPQFIFQYYREEENGRGNFPPRFSGLQFPNYSSELNVNALELDDSALYLCASSSQETQYFGPGTRLLVL.

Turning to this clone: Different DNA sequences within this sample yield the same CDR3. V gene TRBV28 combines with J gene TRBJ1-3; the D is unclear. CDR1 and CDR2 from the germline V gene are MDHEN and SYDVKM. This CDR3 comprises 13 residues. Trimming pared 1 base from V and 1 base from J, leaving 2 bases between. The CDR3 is CASSLLSGNTIYF. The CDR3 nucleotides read TGTGCCAGCAGTTTATTGTCTGGAAACACCATATATTTT.

The CDR3 reads CASSPTGSPYMNTEAFF. The CDR3 DNA is TGTGCCAGCAGCCCAACAGGGTCGCCCTACATGAACACTGAAGCTTTCTTT. This chain joins TRBV5-6 and TRBJ1-1; tentatively, D is TRBD1 (6 bases). The CDR3 length is 17 residues. Per the germline V gene, CDR1 is SGHDT and CDR2 is YYEEEE. V was trimmed by 4 bases and J by 0 bases, leaving 19 bases between them.

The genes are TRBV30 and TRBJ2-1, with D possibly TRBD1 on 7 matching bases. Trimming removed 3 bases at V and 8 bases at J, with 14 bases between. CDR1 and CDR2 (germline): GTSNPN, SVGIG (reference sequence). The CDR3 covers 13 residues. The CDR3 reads CAWRDFRGDEQFF. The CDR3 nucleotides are TGTGCCTGGAGGGACTTCAGGGGGGATGAGCAGTTCTTC.